The clone carrying this TCR beta chain was seen more than once but under ten times. Its antigen is undetermined. Using RNA template, CDR3s of TCR alpha and beta were amplified with iRepertoire arm-PCR. Using its own MiXCR run on the multiplex PCR reads, TCRdb lists one record per CDR3 protein. The sample gives 300,000 to 400,000 distinct CDR3 sequences, about two fifths of which show up once; approximately 12% is in the top ten. These data belong to a study of glioma-infiltrating T cells. Study summary: Glioblastomas were WHO grade IV, sampled at first diagnosis; low-grade were grade II. Approximately 990,000 peripheral T cells were targeted at roughly 4- to 11-fold coverage. General observations from the study: Non-neoplastic patients had below-expected tissue-blood divergence, while all gliomas exceeded expectation.

Germline assignment: CDR1 SEHNR and CDR2 FQNEAQ (reference sequence). Deletions cut 5 bases from V and 0 bases from J, with 19 bases between. The CDR3 runs 17 residues. The sequence came from a human donor with low-grade glioma or glioblastoma, undergoing nonglioma brain surgery, or in good health (not recorded which). Sequencing input: glioma tissue, nonneoplastic brain tissue, or PBMCs (not recorded which). The chain is built from TRBV7-9 and TRBJ1-1; no definite D call. In DNA form, the CDR3 reads TGTGCCAGCAGCGCCTCCCACTCGGACGGAGTGAACACTGAAGCTTTCTTT. Amino acid sequence: CASSASHSDGVNTEAFF. Using reference TRBV7-9 and TRBJ1-1 for the parts outside the CDR3, the full variable domain is DTGVSQNPRHKITKRGQNVTFRCDPISEHNRLYWYRQTLGQGPEFLTYFQNEAQLEKSRLLSDRFSAERPKGSFSTLEIQRTEQGDSAMYLCASSASHSDGVNTEAFFGQGTRLTVV.